These 9 T cell receptor beta chains share one sample of origin, sequenced in a study of T cell repertoires in cytomegalovirus infection. TCRdb fed the reads into MiXCR, producing one record per CDR3 protein. This sample has a few hundred thousand distinct CDR3 sequences, with more than 9% found just once. Sequences were obtained from PBMCs. The receptors were gathered from a human donor in good health (CMV status not recorded). Some clones in this sample may be carry-over from other donors' samples.

This clonotype appeared a few times. V and J are TRBV5-4 and TRBJ1-2; D gene unclear. Germline-derived CDR1 and CDR2 are SGHNT and YYREEE (reference sequence). This CDR3 has 13 residues. V dropped 0 bases and J dropped 3 bases, with 6 bases sitting between them. The CDR3 DNA sequence: TGTGCCAGCAGCTTGGCGCAGGACTATGGCTACACCTTC. This codes for CASSLAQDYGYTF.

This clonotype has only a few counts. This rearrangement joins TRBV7-2 to TRBJ2-1; D might be TRBD2 (6 bases). The CDR3 has 16 residues. V was cut by 4 bases and J by 7 bases, with 20 bases left in between. From germline, CDR1 is SGHTA and CDR2 FQGNSA. The CDR3 bases are TGTGCCAGCAGCTCCCGACTAGGTATAGGTGGGAATGAGCAGTTCTTC. This translates into CASSSRLGIGGNEQFF. The variable domain in full, completed from reference TRBV7-2 and TRBJ2-1, reads GAGVSQSPSNKVTEKGKDVELRCDPISGHTALYWYRQSLGQGLEFLIYFQGNSAPDKSGLPSDRFSAERTGGSVSTLTIQRTQQEDSAVYLCASSSRLGIGGNEQFFGPGTRLTVL.

This clonotype was found many times. The V call is TRBV12-3 or TRBV12-4, the J call TRBJ1-3, with 7 bases identical to TRBD1. V lost 5 bases, J lost 0 bases, and 7 bases stayed unmatched. The CDR3 length is 16 residues. The CDR3 protein is CASSPQGQLSGNTIYF. The CDR3 DNA reads TGTGCCAGCAGTCCGCAGGGACAGCTCTCTGGAAACACCATATATTTT.

This chain links TRBV7-9 with TRBJ2-3; 8 bases line up with TRBD2. CDR1 and CDR2 (germline): SEHNR, FQNEAQ (reference sequence). V lost 5 bases and J lost 2; bases outside the gene matches: 9. This CDR3 has 16 amino acids. CDR3 in DNA: TGTGCCAGCAGCACGCGTACTAGCGGAATCACAGATACGCAGTATTTT. It encodes CASSTRTSGITDTQYF.

Details on this clonotype: This may be a read error, as it is one base from a much larger clone. The gene calls are TRBV25-1 and TRBJ2-1, with D uncertain. The CDR3 spans 16 residues. Between the trimmed V and J ends, which lost 6 bases and 1 base, there was a span of 16 bases. CDR1 and CDR2 (germline): MGHDK, SYGVNS. The CDR3 region has the DNA TGTGCCAGCAGCCCCACCTACTGGGGTTCCTACAATGAGCAGTTCTTC. Its translation: CASSPTYWGSYNEQFF.

The sample holds many counts of this clonotype. V and J are TRBV7-2 and TRBJ2-3, with 13 bases matching TRBD2. The CDR3 is 16 amino acids. The germline V gene has CDR1 SGHTA and CDR2 FQGNSA. With V trimmed by 5 bases and J by 2 bases, 4 bases remained unmatched. CDR3 nucleotide sequence: TGTGCCAGCAGCACCGGGACTAGCGGGAACACAGATACGCAGTATTTT. Translation: CASSTGTSGNTDTQYF.

This clonotype was detected a few times. The rearrangement joins TRBV6-6 to TRBJ1-3, with 7 bases identical to TRBD1. J was trimmed by 4 bases and V by 6 bases; bases with no gene match: 12. The CDR3 totals 16 residues. Germline assignment: CDR1 MNHNY and CDR2 SVGAGI (reference sequence). CDR3 sequence reads: CASSRRAGQAGNTIYF. In DNA form, the CDR3 reads TGTGCCAGCAGCCGAAGGGCCGGACAGGCCGGAAACACCATATATTTT.

This clonotype was observed a handful of times. The chain uses TRBV13 and TRBJ2-5; no reliable D call. Germline CDR1 is PRHDT and CDR2 is FYEKMQ (reference sequence). The CDR3 loop spans 15 amino acids. With 5 bases removed from V and 1 base from J, the gap between germline ends came to 14 bases. CDR3 coding DNA: TGTGCCAGCAGCCCCGGGCCGGTCCCCCAAGAGACCCAGTACTTC. It yields the protein CASSPGPVPQETQYF.

V gene TRBV7-8 combines with J gene TRBJ1-5; TRBD1 aligns across 7 bases. The CDR3 covers 14 residues. Germline CDR1 is SGHVS and CDR2 is FQNEAQ. Trimming took 5 bases from V and 7 from J; bases not matched to a gene: 8. DNA for the CDR3: TGTGCCAGCAGCATCGGACAGGCCCCACAGCCCCAGCATTTT. Protein sequence: CASSIGQAPQPQHF.